Shown below are 27 T cell receptor beta chains from a single sample sequenced in a study of blood T cell repertoires in COVID-19. The table came from immunoSEQ multiplex PCR; TCRdb's copy has only in-frame clones and leaves some out. The table records tens of thousands of clones, around 90% of them present only once. Sequenced material: peripheral blood. The source of these receptors is a woman of 80 years or more with acute or convalescent COVID-19.

The chain links TRBV11-2 to TRBJ1-2; 8 bases line up with TRBD1. The CDR3 runs 16 residues. Germline-derived CDR1 and CDR2 are SGHAT and FQNNGV. The trim removed 7 bases at V and 4 bases at J, leaving 14 bases unmatched. The CDR3 region has the DNA TGTGCCAGCAAGCCGATGGACAGGGTTGGTGGCTATGGCTACACCTTC. This codes for CASKPMDRVGGYGYTF.

The V call is TRBV27, the J call TRBJ2-7; 12 positions agree with TRBD2. Germline V gene sequence: CDR1 MNHEY, CDR2 SMNVEV (reference sequence). This CDR3 comprises 14 residues. Trimming at V came to 7 bases and at J to 7 bases, leaving 8 bases not matched to a gene. The CDR3, as DNA: TGTGCCAGCAAACGACTAGCGGGAGAGAGTGAGCAGTACTTC. Amino acid sequence: CASKRLAGESEQYF.

The chain has TRBV3-1 (or the pseudogene TRBV3-2) and TRBJ1-5; D unresolved. V lost 5 bases to trimming and J lost 10 bases, with 12 bases between them. Germline CDR1 LGHDT, CDR2 YNNKEL (reference sequence). The CDR3 has 12 residues. The CDR3 DNA is TGTGCCAGCAGCGAAAGAGCGGGTCCCCAGCATTTT. It yields the protein CASSERAGPQHF.

This rearrangement joins TRBV5-1 to TRBJ1-1; TRBD1 might be the D (5 bases). The germline gives CDR1 SGHRS, CDR2 YFSETQ. The CDR3 has 16 amino acids. The ends were cut back, 3 bases at V and 1 base at J, with 16 bases in the middle. In DNA form, the CDR3 reads TGCGCCAGCAGCTCTGGAACAGGAACGGGGAACACTGAAGCTTTCTTT. This sequence encodes CASSSGTGTGNTEAFF. The full variable domain, rest sourced from reference TRBV5-1 and TRBJ1-1, is KAGVTQTPRYLIKTRGQQVTLSCSPISGHRSVSWYQQTPGQGLQFLFEYFSETQRNKGNFPGRFSGRQFSNSRSEMNVSTLELGDSALYLCASSSGTGTGNTEAFFGQGTRLTVV.

The chain joins TRBV3-1 (or the pseudogene TRBV3-2) to TRBJ1-3, with D perhaps matching TRBD1 (5 bases). Looked up from germline, CDR1 is LGHDT and CDR2 is YNNKEL (reference sequence). The CDR3 length is 17 residues. The V gene lost 1 base and the J gene lost 2 bases, with 15 bases spanning the gap. The CDR3 DNA reads TGTGCCAGCAGCCAAGTAGGTCGACAGCGAACTGGAAACACCATATATTTT. This gives the protein CASSQVGRQRTGNTIYF.

The chain has TRBV7-9 and TRBJ1-4; 8 bases align to TRBD1. The CDR3 contains 14 residues. The germline CDR1 and CDR2 sequences are SEHNR and FQNEAQ (reference sequence). V shed 1 base, J shed 5 bases, and the junction held 0 bases outside the gene matches. CDR3 amino acids: CASSLGTGNEKLFF. The DNA for the CDR3 is TGTGCCAGCAGCTTAGGGACAGGGAATGAAAAACTGTTTTTT. Complete variable domain (other parts from reference TRBV7-9 and TRBJ1-4): DTGVSQNPRHKITKRGQNVTFRCDPISEHNRLYWYRQTLGQGPEFLTYFQNEAQLEKSRLLSDRFSAERPKGSFSTLEIQRTEQGDSAMYLCASSLGTGNEKLFFGSGTQLSVL.

V gene TRBV11-2 combines with J gene TRBJ2-5, with D maybe TRBD2 (6 bases). Trimming shortened V by 3 bases and J by 5 bases, and 13 bases separated the two germline ends. The CDR3 covers 14 residues. Germline loops: CDR1 SGHAT, CDR2 FQNNGV. The CDR3 reads CASSLGLVGETQYF. CDR3 coding DNA: TGTGCCAGCAGCTTGGGACTCGTGGGGGAGACCCAGTACTTC.

The rearrangement uses TRBV2 and TRBJ1-6; TRBD1 agrees at 12 bases. The V gene end was trimmed by 6 bases and the J gene end by 11 bases; junction bases not matched to a gene: 5. Germline assignment: CDR1 SNHLY and CDR2 FYNNEI. CDR3 length equals 14 residues. Here the CDR3 reads CASRGDRGHTPLHF. CDR3 in DNA: TGTGCCAGCAGGGGGGACAGGGGGCACACACCCCTCCACTTT.

J is TRBJ2-3 and V is TRBV11-2; TRBD1 aligns across 7 bases. The J segment lost 3 bases and the V segment lost 8 bases, leaving 8 bases of the junction unmatched. This CDR3 is 14 amino acids long. Per the germline V gene, CDR1 is SGHAT and CDR2 is FQNNGV. DNA of the CDR3: TGTGCCAGCGTGAAGGGGGCCGGGACAGATACGCAGTATTTT. Translated: CASVKGAGTDTQYF.

This rearrangement joins TRBV25-1 to TRBJ1-2, with no clear D. The V end lost 8 bases, the J end lost 3 bases, and 4 bases lay between the germline ends. CDR3 length equals 10 residues. Germline CDR1 MGHDK, CDR2 SYGVNS. As DNA, the CDR3 is TGTGCCAGCCAGGACTATGGCTACACCTTC. Translation gives CASQDYGYTF.

This chain joins TRBV19 and TRBJ2-2, with 10 bases lining up with TRBD1. Germline CDR1 and CDR2: LNHDA and SQIVND (reference sequence). V shed 6 bases, J shed 5 bases, and the junction held 6 bases outside the gene matches. The CDR3 contains 15 residues. The CDR3 DNA reads as TGTGCCAGTAGCTGGGGACAGGGGTCGACCGGGGAGCTGTTTTTT. This codes for CASSWGQGSTGELFF.

The chain combines TRBV24-1 with TRBJ2-5; 9 bases line up with TRBD1. V trimming: 6 bases; J trimming: 4 bases; junction bases outside the gene matches: 5. CDR3 length: 14 residues. Per the germline V gene, CDR1 is KGHDR and CDR2 is SFDVKD. The CDR3 loop reads CATSTTGGTETQYF. In DNA, the CDR3 is TGTGCCACCAGTACGACAGGGGGAACAGAGACCCAGTACTTC.

This clone has a handful of counts. The rearrangement links TRBV7-2 to TRBJ2-1; tentative D call: TRBD2 (6 bases). Trimming left V 2 bases short and J 7 bases short, with 12 bases between. The CDR3 sequence is 14 residues long. Germline V lookup: CDR1 SGHTA, CDR2 FQGNSA. CDR3 coding DNA: TGTGCCAGCAGCTTATTACCGGGGGTGAATGAGCAGTTCTTC. It yields the protein CASSLLPGVNEQFF.

The chain joins TRBV2 to TRBJ1-5, with 7 bases that match TRBD1. CDR3 length equals 13 residues. J lost 5 bases, V lost 8 bases, and 6 bases had no gene match. Germline V CDR1 and CDR2: SNHLY, FYNNEI. CDR3 residues: CASSTGLDQPQHF. The CDR3 bases are TGTGCCAGCTCGACAGGGCTGGATCAGCCCCAGCATTTT.

This sequence joins TRBV19 and TRBJ2-7, with TRBD2 matching 8 bases. The V and J ends lost 1 base and 0 bases, in that order; junction bases with no gene match: 8. Germline CDR1 and CDR2: LNHDA and SQIVND (reference sequence). The CDR3 sequence is 17 residues long. This CDR3 reads CASSIASGSSNSYEQYF. CDR3 nucleotide sequence: TGTGCCAGTAGTATAGCCAGCGGGAGCTCAAACTCCTACGAGCAGTACTTC.

The chain has TRBV7-9 and TRBJ1-2, with unresolved D. The CDR3 totals 13 residues. Germline V gives CDR1 SEHNR, CDR2 FQNEAQ (reference sequence). Trimming removed 4 bases from V and 5 bases from J, with 11 bases in between. The CDR3 coding sequence is TGTGCCAGCAGCTCAGTGACATGGTATGGCTACACCTTC. Protein: CASSSVTWYGYTF. The entire variable domain, with the rest obtained from reference TRBV7-9 and TRBJ1-2, is as follows: DTGVSQNPRHKITKRGQNVTFRCDPISEHNRLYWYRQTLGQGPEFLTYFQNEAQLEKSRLLSDRFSAERPKGSFSTLEIQRTEQGDSAMYLCASSSVTWYGYTFGSGTRLTVV.

This clone was recorded a few times. The V call is TRBV28, the J call TRBJ2-2; the D gene is possibly TRBD1 (5 bases). V was pared by 6 bases and J by 1 base, with 9 bases between. The germline gives CDR1 MDHEN, CDR2 SYDVKM. The CDR3 totals 14 residues. CDR3 in DNA: TGTGCCAGCAGCGAAACAGGGAACACCGGGGAGCTGTTTTTT. It specifies CASSETGNTGELFF.

The chain links TRBV7-2 to TRBJ1-6; D is ambiguous. Germline V gene data show CDR1 as SGHTA and CDR2 as FQGNSA. Between the trimmed V and J ends, which lost 2 bases and 7 bases, there was a span of 6 bases. This CDR3 contains 13 residues. The CDR3 spells CASSLNQNSPLHF. Here the CDR3 DNA reads TGTGCCAGCAGCTTAAATCAGAATTCACCCCTCCACTTT.

The V gene is TRBV6-5, the J gene TRBJ1-1; TRBD1 matches at 8 bases. V was clipped by 5 bases and J by 1 base; unmatched bases: 6. This CDR3 region has 15 residues. The germline V gene has CDR1 MNHEY and CDR2 SVGAGI. CDR3 protein: CASSLSGTGNTEAFF. In nucleotides, the CDR3 is TGTGCCAGCAGTCTATCCGGGACAGGGAACACTGAAGCTTTCTTT.

V is TRBV19 and J is TRBJ1-6; weak D call: TRBD1 (6 bases). The CDR3 covers 16 residues. From germline, CDR1 is LNHDA and CDR2 SQIVND (reference sequence). V was cut by 9 bases and J by 6 bases, with 21 bases left in between. CDR3: CARRSGHRECNSPLHF. CDR3 nucleotide sequence: TGTGCCAGACGATCGGGACACCGAGAGTGTAATTCACCCCTCCACTTT.

The chain couples TRBV7-2 to TRBJ2-3; 9 nucleotides align to TRBD2. Per germline, CDR1 SGHTA and CDR2 FQGNSA. V lost 5 bases and J lost 0; bases outside the gene matches: 3. This CDR3 comprises 15 residues. DNA for the CDR3: TGTGCCAGCAGCCCCCTAGCGGGAAGCACAGATACGCAGTATTTT. This encodes CASSPLAGSTDTQYF.

The gene calls are TRBV7-2 and TRBJ1-1; 7 bases are shared with TRBD1. The length of the CDR3 is 15 residues. The V and J ends lost 0 bases and 6 bases, in that order; junction bases with no gene match: 7. Germline CDR1 and CDR2: SGHTA and FQGNSA. CDR3 amino acids: CASSLARQGTAEAFF. The CDR3 DNA is TGTGCCAGCAGCTTAGCGCGACAGGGAACGGCTGAAGCTTTCTTT. The full variable domain, its missing parts supplied by reference TRBV7-2 and TRBJ1-1, is GAGVSQSPSNKVTEKGKDVELRCDPISGHTALYWYRQSLGQGLEFLIYFQGNSAPDKSGLPSDRFSAERTGGSVSTLTIQRTQQEDSAVYLCASSLARQGTAEAFFGQGTRLTVV.

V usage is TRBV7-2 and J usage is TRBJ2-1; D is ambiguous. The CDR3 is 12 residues long. Trimming cost V 3 bases and J 7 bases, with 7 bases left between them. Germline V CDR1 and CDR2: SGHTA, FQGNSA. The CDR3 sequence: CASSFFLNEQFF. The CDR3, as DNA: TGTGCCAGCAGCTTTTTCTTGAATGAGCAGTTCTTC.

The chain links TRBV9 to TRBJ2-3, with TRBD2 as a possible D gene (5 bases). V gave up 4 bases and J gave up 1 base, with 10 bases separating them. CDR3 size: 14 residues. Germline CDR1 SGDLS, CDR2 YYNGEE. CDR3 nucleotide sequence: TGTGCCAGCAGCTTAGGGCGGGGCACAGATACGCAGTATTTT. This sequence encodes CASSLGRGTDTQYF.

This chain uses TRBV4-1 with TRBJ2-3; 8 bases line up with TRBD2. The CDR3 covers 16 residues. Germline V gene sequence: CDR1 MGHRA, CDR2 YSYEKL. Trimming cost V 2 bases and J 4 bases; bases outside gene matches: 8. CDR3 in amino acids: CASSQSSGRRADTQYF. CDR3 DNA sequence: TGCGCCAGCAGCCAATCAAGCGGGAGACGGGCAGATACGCAGTATTTT.

This clone was picked up a small number of times. The genes are TRBV6-6 and TRBJ2-7; TRBD1 is a possible D gene (5 bases). Germline V CDR1 and CDR2: MNHNY, SVGAGI (reference sequence). Trimming pared 6 bases from V and 2 bases from J, leaving 11 bases between. The CDR3 is 13 amino acids. CDR3 nucleotides: TGTGCCAGCAGAGACAGCAAAACCTACGAGCAGTACTTC. It is translated as CASRDSKTYEQYF.

V is TRBV10-3 and J is TRBJ1-2; TRBD1 is a possible D gene (6 bases). This CDR3 contains 13 residues. CDR1 ENHRY and CDR2 SYGVKD come from the germline V gene. V was trimmed by 5 bases and J by 8 bases, leaving 15 bases between them. The CDR3 nucleotides read TGTGCCATCAGTATAGGACAGACTTGGGGCTACACCTTC. Its translation: CAISIGQTWGYTF.